The clone carrying this T cell receptor (beta chain) was counted once. Trimming took 1 base from V and 7 from J, leaving 10 bases between them. The CDR3 sequence is 13 residues long. The V gene's germline CDR1 is LGHDT and CDR2 YNNKEL (reference sequence). This entry comes from a study of blood T cell repertoires in COVID-19. For the study at large: Specimens from acute and convalescent COVID-19 originated in the United States, Italy and Spain.

Per the authors' pipeline: Quantification of nucleated cells was approximated via reference gene primer amplification. The repertoire was sequenced with immunoSEQ multiplex PCR; TCRdb's copy has only in-frame clones and lacks some. V and J calls and clone size come straight from that table; D and trimming were deduced from the DNA. The sample has about 45,000 clones, about four fifths seen once; the top ten hold 6% to 6.5%. Sequenced sample: peripheral blood. The source of this sequence is an elderly woman with acute or convalescent COVID-19. The J gene is TRBJ1-1, the V gene TRBV3-1 (or the pseudogene TRBV3-2); TRBD1 is a possible D gene (5 bases). CDR3 protein: CASSQVVGDEAFF. The CDR3 nucleotides are TGTGCCAGCAGCCAAGTCGTAGGGGATGAAGCTTTCTTT.